A selection of T cell receptor beta chains follows, all from one sample in a study of CD8 T cells in ankylosing spondylitis. TCRdb re-called the 5' RACE reads through MiXCR, storing one row per CDR3 protein. The profile shows 150,000 to 200,000 distinct CDR3 sequences, 11% of them singletons. The specimen was blood, either unsorted or a sorted T cell fraction (not recorded which). Every receptor here comes from a male donor with ankylosing spondylitis or in good health (not recorded which). The CDR3 runs from the conserved cysteine through the conserved F or W. The order of the fields is J gene, D gene, clone size, V gene, CDR3 DNA, CDR3 protein. D genes are given only for firm matches. Some rows have no size entry. The others give once, few or many, or a class for an expanded clone.

>TRBJ2-2|-|-|TRBV4-1
TGCGCCAGCAGCCAAGCCGGGACATCCACCGGGGAGCTGTTTTTT
CASSQAGTSTGELFF
>TRBJ1-4|-|many|TRBV10-2
TGCGCCAGCAGTGAGAGGAGGGGTTCGGGTAATGAAAAACTGTTTTTT
CASSERRGSGNEKLFF
>TRBJ2-2|-|many|TRBV15
TGTGCCACCAGCAGAGACAGCCCCGGGGAGCTGTTTTTT
CATSRDSPGELFF
>TRBJ1-4|TRBD1|many|TRBV12-3/TRBV12-4
TGTGCCAGCAGCTACGGACAGGGGGCGGCTAATGAAAAACTGTTTTTT
CASSYGQGAANEKLFF
>TRBJ2-5|-|many|TRBV15
TGTGCCACCAGAGGCAAGGGGCAAGAGACCCAGTACTTC
CATRGKGQETQYF
>TRBJ2-7|TRBD1|many|TRBV28
TGTGCCAGCAGTCCCGGGACAGGGGTCCTATCCTACGAGCAGTACTTC
CASSPGTGVLSYEQYF
>TRBJ1-6|TRBD1|many|TRBV18
TGTGCCAGCTCACCGACAGGGATGGGGAATTCACCCCTCCACTTT
CASSPTGMGNSPLHF
>TRBJ2-1|-|many|TRBV12-3/TRBV12-4
TGTGCCAGCAGGGCAGCGGGTTCCTACAATGAGCAGTTCTTC
CASRAAGSYNEQFF
>TRBJ2-7|-|many|TRBV15
TGTGCCACCAGCCGGGACTTCTCCTACGAGCAGTACTTC
CATSRDFSYEQYF
>TRBJ1-5|-|many|TRBV2
TGTGCCAGCAGTGAAAATGGGGGAAGGAGCAATCAGCCCCAGCATTTT
CASSENGGRSNQPQHF
>TRBJ1-1|TRBD1|-|TRBV7-2
TGTGCCAGCAGCATAGACAGGGGGCGGGAGACTGAAGCTTTCTTT
CASSIDRGRETEAFF
>TRBJ2-2|TRBD1|many|TRBV5-1
TGCGCCAGCAGTAATGACAGGGGGAACACCGGGGAGCTGTTTTTT
CASSNDRGNTGELFF
>TRBJ2-1|TRBD2|many|TRBV14
TGTGCCAGCAGGCATGGGACAACCGGGACTAGCGGGACCAACAATGAGCAGTTCTTC
CASRHGTTGTSGTNNEQFF
>TRBJ2-3|TRBD2|many|TRBV5-6
TGTGCCAGCAGCTTCAGGCTAGCGGGTCGCACAGATACGCAGTATTTT
CASSFRLAGRTDTQYF
>TRBJ2-1|-|-|TRBV7-2
TGTGCCAGCAGCTTAGCCGGGCCGCATGAGCAGTTCTTC
CASSLAGPHEQFF
>TRBJ2-1|-|large|TRBV4-1
TGCGCCAGCAGCCGGGGCGGTGAGCAGTTCTTC
CASSRGGEQFF
>TRBJ2-1|-|-|TRBV6-2/TRBV6-3
TGTGCCAGCAGTTCCCTCGGGGAATCCGAGCAGTTCTTC
CASSSLGESEQFF
>TRBJ2-7|-|few|TRBV21-1
TGTGCCAGCAGCCCCTGCACCGACAGGGTAAACTACGAGCAGTACTTC
CASSPCTDRVNYEQYF
>TRBJ1-5|-|many|TRBV12-3/TRBV12-4
TGTGCCAGCAGTTTAAGAGTAGCTCAGCCCCAGCATTTT
CASSLRVAQPQHF
>TRBJ2-7|-|many|TRBV27
TGTGCCAGCAGTTGGTCGGGACGACACTACGAGCAGTACTTC
CASSWSGRHYEQYF